These 8 T cell receptor beta chains share one sample of origin, sequenced in a study of radiotherapy plus CTLA-4 blockade in lung cancer (dated by TCRdb to the late 2010s). The library came from the immunoSEQ multiplex PCR assay. In its TCRdb copy, this immuneACCESS table keeps in-frame sequences only and misses some clones. Where compared with another copy, unresolved V genes explain less than half of these, and the others have no known cause. The sample table records some 67,000 clones; less than 85% of these occur just once. Clones ranked in the top ten supply about 16% of the sample. The material sequenced was peripheral blood, taken from a patient treated with radiotherapy plus ipilimumab. The origin of the receptors is a human donor with non-small cell lung cancer whose response to radiotherapy plus ipilimumab could not be evaluated. Some clones in this sample may be carry-over from other donors' samples.

This chain uses TRBV4-2 with TRBJ1-6, with D perhaps matching TRBD1 (5 bases). This CDR3 contains 18 residues. Trimming shortened V by 7 bases and J by 0 bases, and 19 bases separated the two germline ends. Germline V lookup: CDR1 LGHNA, CDR2 YNFKEQ. CDR3 residues: CASTQSGPGSSYNSPLHF. In nucleotides, the CDR3 is TGTGCCAGCACCCAGAGCGGGCCAGGGAGCTCCTATAATTCACCCCTCCACTTT.

The genes are TRBV20-1 and TRBJ2-5; D is undetermined. Germline V CDR1 and CDR2: DFQATT, SNEGSKA (reference sequence). V lost 5 bases, J lost 5 bases, and 9 bases lay in between. CDR3 length: 11 amino acids. The CDR3 DNA reads as TGCAGTGCTCCCCCCCGGGAGACCCAGTACTTC. As protein: CSAPPRETQYF.

The chain has TRBV4-2 and TRBJ2-2, with 8 bases that match TRBD2. The germline gives CDR1 LGHNA, CDR2 YNFKEQ. There are 17 residues in the CDR3. The J segment lost 0 bases and the V segment lost 1 base, leaving 4 bases of the junction unmatched. Here the CDR3 DNA reads TGTGCCAGCAGCCAAGTGCTAGCGGGTGCGAACACCGGGGAGCTGTTTTTT. Translation: CASSQVLAGANTGELFF.

The chain links TRBV7-6 to TRBJ1-1; TRBD1 agrees at 9 bases. The V gene's germline CDR1 is SGHVS and CDR2 FNYEAQ. This CDR3 has 18 residues. Trimming at V came to 1 base and at J to 0 bases, leaving 9 bases not matched to a gene. The CDR3 sequence: CASSLGGRTGAMNTEAFF. Written as DNA, the CDR3 is TGTGCCAGCAGCTTAGGGGGCCGGACAGGGGCGATGAACACTGAAGCTTTCTTT.

The chain couples TRBV5-6 to TRBJ2-3; D remains ambiguous. Germline V gene data show CDR1 as SGHDT and CDR2 as YYEEEE. This CDR3 spans 16 amino acids. V was cut by 3 bases and J by 0 bases, with 14 bases left in between. CDR3 coding DNA: TGTGCCAGCAGCTCACTTAGAGACTTTAGCACAGATACGCAGTATTTT. Protein sequence: CASSSLRDFSTDTQYF.

The chain is built from TRBV6-5 and TRBJ1-5, with D tentatively TRBD1 (6 bases). Trimming left V 6 bases short and J 3 bases short, with 15 bases between. The CDR3 covers 15 residues. CDR1 is MNHEY, CDR2 SVGAGI, per germline. Here the CDR3 reads CASRNRVGYNQPQHF. The CDR3 nucleotides read TGTGCCAGCAGAAACAGGGTGGGTTACAATCAGCCCCAGCATTTT.

CDR3 DNA: TGTGCCAGCAGTTGGGGGGTGGGGAACATTCAGTACTTC. This sequence encodes CASSWGVGNIQYF. The chain has TRBV27 and TRBJ2-4; D is perhaps TRBD2 (6 bases). This CDR3 is built from 13 residues. The V gene lost 4 bases and the J gene lost 7 bases, with 11 bases spanning the gap. Looked up from germline, CDR1 is MNHEY and CDR2 is SMNVEV (reference sequence).

This chain uses TRBV18 with TRBJ1-2; D is possibly TRBD1 (5 bases). The germline V gene has CDR1 KGHSH and CDR2 LQKENI. V dropped 0 bases and J dropped 7 bases, with 9 bases sitting between them. The CDR3 has 13 residues. This CDR3 reads CASSPPGRAGYTF. The DNA for the CDR3 is TGTGCCAGCTCACCACCCGGCAGGGCTGGCTACACCTTC.